These T cell receptor beta chains were read from a single sample in a study of Graves' ophthalmopathy and Graves' hyperthyroidism. Using its own MiXCR run on the multiplex PCR reads, TCRdb lists one record per CDR3 protein. Of 560,000 or so distinct CDR3 sequences listed, 35% to 40% are singletons. The source material was peripheral blood or thyroid tissue (not recorded which). The receptors originated from an adult man with Graves' hyperthyroidism. Both conserved end residues are trimmed from each CDR3. Each record gives: CDR3 length, V gene, clone size, J gene, CDR3 protein. Clone size appears in some rows only: once, few, many, or a class for an expanded clone.

13	TRBV11-3	many	TRBJ2-7	ASSETPGQLYEQY
11	TRBV20-1	many	TRBJ1-6	SAYRGLNSPLH
13	TRBV7-9	few	TRBJ2-7	ASSPIGDRVYEQY
13	TRBV5-1	many	TRBJ2-7	ASSLGVAGVDEQY
11	TRBV19	-	TRBJ1-1	ASSPGLNTGAF
13	TRBV11-2	many	TRBJ2-7	ASSLVVEGTYEQY
13	TRBV12-3/TRBV12-4	-	TRBJ1-1	ASSQVGGGPTEAF
12	TRBV7-9	many	TRBJ2-5	ASSLVTSMETQY
13	TRBV7-2	-	TRBJ2-2	ASSVGAQNTGELF
12	TRBV12-3/TRBV12-4	-	-	ASRAGGPGNEQF
10	TRBV7-9	many	TRBJ1-5	ASSLGGRAQH
12	TRBV7-7	-	TRBJ1-2	ASSQGTGLYGYT
10	TRBV28	-	TRBJ1-2	ASSLTQYGYT
16	TRBV25-1	-	TRBJ2-7	ASSLRLAANTITYEQY
11	TRBV10-3	many	TRBJ2-3	AAGGGVRDTQY
11	TRBV7-3	few	TRBJ2-3	ASSLGSLGTQY
12	TRBV12-3/TRBV12-4	many	TRBJ1-2	ASSSYQGNYGYT
13	TRBV7-9	-	TRBJ1-3	ASSPGQKTGNTIY
12	TRBV10-3	once	TRBJ1-2	AISGDSGYYGYT
15	TRBV24-1	many	TRBJ2-7	ATSDFPGTGGTYEQY
11	TRBV4-2	many	TRBJ1-2	ASSQGGAYGYT
14	TRBV6-5	-	TRBJ2-7	ASSLSAGRVKNEQY
10	TRBV24-1	few	-	ATSRTGGEQF
12	TRBV11-2	-	TRBJ1-1	ASSMGRANTEAF
11	TRBV25-1	-	TRBJ2-7	ASQAGVPSEQY
10	TRBV7-6	many	TRBJ1-1	ASSPGSGEAF
13	TRBV7-9	few	TRBJ2-2	ASRRTGESTGELF
11	TRBV19	once	TRBJ1-1	ARAGHSNTEAF
15	TRBV11-3	-	TRBJ2-2	ASSLDPTRANTGELF
10	TRBV10-3	few	TRBJ2-7	AISETGYEQY
10	TRBV25-1	-	TRBJ2-7	AHRGNRGEQY